What follows is one TCR beta chain and its context. The antigen is unknown. This sample is drawn from a study of cytomegalovirus exposure and HLA in healthy donors. Study-wide background: HLA-typed donors were the source of 86 million or so unique TCRs held in an early data release.

In germline, CDR1 is SGHTA, CDR2 FQGNSA. Trimming cost V 5 bases and J 3 bases; bases outside gene matches: 5. The CDR3 totals 14 residues. Study outcomes and limitations: Across HLA loci, a later analysis found differing TCR association rates, with DRB1 most and HLA-C fewest.

Vbeta (60) and Jbeta (13) primers were used in the PCR. Data came from immunoSEQ multiplex PCR; TCRdb stores just in-frame clones and leaves some out. Among 150,000 to 160,000 clones, 65% to 75% were seen once, and the ten largest hold roughly 2.2%. Sequenced input: PBMCs. V is TRBV7-2 and J is TRBJ2-7; 9 bases agree with TRBD2. The receptor comes from a man aged 25-40 years in good health and CMV-seronegative. CDR3 bases: TGTGCCAGCAGCCAGGATAGCGGGGGCTACGAGCAGTACTTC. Protein sequence: CASSQDSGGYEQYF.